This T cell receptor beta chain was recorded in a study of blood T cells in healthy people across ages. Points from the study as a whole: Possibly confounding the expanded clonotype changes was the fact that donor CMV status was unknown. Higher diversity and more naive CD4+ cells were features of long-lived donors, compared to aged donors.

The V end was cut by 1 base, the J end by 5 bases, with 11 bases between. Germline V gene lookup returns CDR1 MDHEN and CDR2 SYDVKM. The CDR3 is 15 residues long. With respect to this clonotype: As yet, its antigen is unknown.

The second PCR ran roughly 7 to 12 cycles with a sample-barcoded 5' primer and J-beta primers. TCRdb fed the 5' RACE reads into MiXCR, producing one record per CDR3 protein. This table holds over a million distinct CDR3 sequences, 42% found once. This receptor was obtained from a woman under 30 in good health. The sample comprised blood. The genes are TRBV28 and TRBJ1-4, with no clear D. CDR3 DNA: TGTGCCAGCAGTTTATCTAGTTTGTCAAATGAAAAACTGTTTTTT. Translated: CASSLSSLSNEKLFF.